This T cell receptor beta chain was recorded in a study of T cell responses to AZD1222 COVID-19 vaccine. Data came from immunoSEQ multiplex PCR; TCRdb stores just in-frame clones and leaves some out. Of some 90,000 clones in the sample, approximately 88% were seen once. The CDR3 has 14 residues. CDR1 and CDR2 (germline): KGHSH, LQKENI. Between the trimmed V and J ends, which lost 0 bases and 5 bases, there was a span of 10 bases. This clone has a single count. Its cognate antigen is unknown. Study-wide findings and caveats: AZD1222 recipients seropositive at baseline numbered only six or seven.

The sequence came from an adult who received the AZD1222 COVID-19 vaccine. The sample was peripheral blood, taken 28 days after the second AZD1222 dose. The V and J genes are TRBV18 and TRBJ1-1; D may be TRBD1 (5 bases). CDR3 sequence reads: CASSPPGTPTEAFF. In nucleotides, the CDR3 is TGTGCCAGCTCACCACCGGGGACCCCTACTGAAGCTTTCTTT.